These 32 T cell receptor beta chains were all obtained from the same sample, sequenced in a study of spatial heterogeneity in lung cancer. Notes on the study in general: Tumoral mutation counts were tracked by counts of expanded intratumoral alpha and beta TCRs.

Antigens of these TCRs are unknown. Indicated time point: sample taken at primary tumor resection. In TCRdb, the 5' RACE reads were re-called with MiXCR into one record per CDR3 protein. The sample carries 7,300 or so distinct CDR3 sequences, more than 13% recorded once. This material consisted of lung tumor tissue, taken at surgery. The receptor source for this set is a female donor with early-stage non-small cell lung cancer.

In its sample, this clonotype is medium-sized. This beta chain is a stray read from a library made for alpha chains; its abundance is not meaningful. V usage is TRBV7-2 and J usage is TRBJ2-3, with unresolved D. The germline V gene has CDR1 SGHTA and CDR2 FQGNSA. The CDR3 is made up of 15 amino acids. Deletions cut 5 bases from V and 6 bases from J, with 18 bases between. The CDR3 DNA is TGTGCCAGCAGCATTAGGGTGGGCCGCGTTGATACGCAGTATTTT. It translates to CASSIRVGRVDTQYF.

This clonotype was counted many times. This beta chain is an unintended read in a library built for alpha chains; its size means little. The rearrangement links TRBV7-3 to TRBJ2-7; tentative D call: TRBD2 (6 bases). Germline CDR1 and CDR2: SGHTA and FQGTGA. V was shortened by 2 bases and J by 2 bases, with 10 bases between the two germline ends. The CDR3 contains 14 residues. The CDR3 sequence is CASSLGLAPYEQYF. DNA of the CDR3: TGTGCCAGCAGCTTAGGTCTAGCGCCCTACGAGCAGTACTTC.

By sample fraction, this clonotype is medium-sized. The library was prepared for alpha chains; this beta chain is a stray read, so its frequency means little. The V call is TRBV28, the J call TRBJ1-1, with D unclear. The germline V gene encodes CDR1 MDHEN and CDR2 SYDVKM. V dropped 5 bases and J dropped 4 bases, with 5 bases sitting between them. The CDR3 contains 11 residues. The CDR3 DNA is TGTGCCAGCAGTAGGGCCACTGAAGCTTTCTTT. Translated: CASSRATEAFF.

This clonotype is medium-sized. The library was built for alpha chains, so this beta chain is an off-target read and its size means little. The chain recombines TRBV9 with TRBJ2-2; no firm D call. CDR1 SGDLS and CDR2 YYNGEE come from the germline V gene. The CDR3 runs 14 residues. The ends were cut back, 3 bases at V and 2 bases at J, with 8 bases in the middle. This chain's CDR3 is CASSAGRNTGELFF. The DNA for the CDR3 is TGTGCCAGCAGCGCCGGTAGAAACACCGGGGAGCTGTTTTTT.

This clonotype is medium-sized by share. Found in a library prepared for alpha chains, this beta chain is an off-target read, and its abundance has little meaning. The chain joins TRBV5-1 to TRBJ2-5, with unresolved D. The CDR3 extends over 15 amino acids. V lost 1 base, J lost 1 base, and 11 bases lay in between. CDR1 SGHRS and CDR2 YFSETQ come from the germline V gene. The CDR3 nucleotides read TGCGCCAGCAGCTTGTGGTTAGGGCCCCAAGAGACCCAGTACTTC. Translation gives CASSLWLGPQETQYF.

In its sample, this clonotype ranks as medium-sized. This beta chain appears as a stray read in a library generated for alpha chains; its size is not informative. V is TRBV28 and J is TRBJ2-4; 8 bases are a match to TRBD1. The germline gives CDR1 MDHEN, CDR2 SYDVKM. With V trimmed by 6 bases and J by 7 bases, 5 bases remained unmatched. CDR3 length equals 13 residues. The CDR3 sequence: CASRNQGANIQYF. The DNA for the CDR3 is TGTGCCAGCAGAAACCAGGGGGCGAACATTCAGTACTTC.

The table lists this clonotype with many counts. This beta chain is a stray sequence in a library constructed for alpha chains; its clone size is not meaningful. V is TRBV11-2 and J is TRBJ1-3; D not certain. This CDR3 contains 15 residues. Germline V lookup: CDR1 SGHAT, CDR2 FQNNGV. Trimming removed 6 bases at V and 4 bases at J, with 16 bases between. The CDR3 sequence is CASRSLSAGGNTIYF. The DNA of the CDR3 is TGTGCCAGCAGAAGCTTATCGGCAGGAGGAAACACCATATATTTT.

By its share, this clonotype is medium-sized. This beta chain lies outside the target of a library built for alpha chains; its clone size means little. The chain recombines TRBV7-6 with TRBJ2-7; the D is unclear. CDR1 is SGHVS and CDR2 is FNYEAQ in the germline V gene. Trimming left V 5 bases short and J 3 bases short, with 11 bases between. The CDR3 sequence is 13 residues long. This chain's CDR3 is CASSPGPNYEQYF. CDR3 nucleotide sequence: TGTGCCAGCAGCCCTGGACCGAACTACGAGCAGTACTTC.

This clonotype is medium-sized by share. The library was designed around alpha chains, so this beta chain is a stray read whose abundance carries little weight. V is TRBV30 and J is TRBJ1-2, with D perhaps TRBD1 (6 bases). Germline V gives CDR1 GTSNPN, CDR2 SVGIG (reference sequence). This CDR3 contains 15 residues. Trimming left V 0 bases short and J 1 base short, with 12 bases between. CDR3 sequence (DNA): TGTGCCTGGAGTGTCCCAGACAGGTTTAACTATGGCTACACCTTC. Translation: CAWSVPDRFNYGYTF.

This clonotype is categorized as medium-sized (0.01 to 0.1%). A library made for alpha chains picked up this beta chain off target, so its size means little. This rearrangement joins TRBV12-3 or TRBV12-4 to TRBJ1-3; the D is unclear. The V end lost 3 bases, the J end lost 4 bases, and 4 bases lay between the germline ends. This CDR3 region has 12 residues. CDR3 DNA sequence: TGTGCCAGCAGTTTGGTGGGAAACACCATATATTTT. Translation gives CASSLVGNTIYF.

Relative to its sample, this clonotype is medium-sized (0.01 to 0.1%). A library made for alpha chains picked up this beta chain off target, so its size means little. The chain is built from TRBV6-5 and TRBJ2-3; TRBD2 is a possible D gene (6 bases). This CDR3 region has 17 residues. V lost 0 bases and J lost 4, with 17 bases in between. Per the germline V gene, CDR1 is MNHEY and CDR2 is SVGAGI. DNA of the CDR3: TGTGCCAGCAGTTACTCGGGTTCCTCGGGGGAGGCAGATACGCAGTATTTT. Encoded protein: CASSYSGSSGEADTQYF.

By sample fraction, this clonotype is medium-sized (0.01 to 0.1%). This beta chain is an unintended read in a library built for alpha chains; its size means little. This chain uses TRBV18 with TRBJ2-2, with 8 bases fitting TRBD1. Trimming took 6 bases from V and 5 from J; bases not matched to a gene: 11. CDR3 size: 16 residues. Germline assignment: CDR1 KGHSH and CDR2 LQKENI. The CDR3 sequence is CASSSVGQGGTGELFF. The CDR3 DNA follows: TGTGCCAGCTCTTCCGTTGGACAGGGAGGAACCGGGGAGCTGTTTTTT.

This clonotype was recorded at least ten times. The library was built for alpha chains, so this beta chain is an off-target read and its size means little. The chain employs TRBV7-9 and TRBJ2-3; maybe TRBD2 (5 bases). Germline V gene sequence: CDR1 SEHNR, CDR2 FQNEAQ (reference sequence). This CDR3 spans 16 amino acids. Trimming cost V 3 bases and J 0 bases, with 13 bases left between them. The CDR3 region is CASSFGVAGSTDTQYF. In nucleotides, the CDR3 is TGTGCCAGCAGCTTCGGGGTAGCCGGGAGCACAGATACGCAGTATTTT.

Notes on this clonotype: In a library made to pick up alpha chains, this beta chain is a stray read with a size that means little. The chain has TRBV11-2 and TRBJ1-6, with D unclear. CDR3 length equals 13 residues. Trimming cost V 6 bases and J 7 bases, with 10 bases left between them. The germline V gene has CDR1 SGHAT and CDR2 FQNNGV. CDR3 region: CASRLVPNSPLHF. CDR3 DNA sequence: TGTGCCAGCAGACTAGTCCCCAATTCACCCCTCCACTTT.

In its sample, this clonotype ranks as medium-sized. In a library made to pick up alpha chains, this beta chain is a stray read with a size that means little. The gene calls are TRBV6-5 and TRBJ2-3; D is undetermined. There are 13 residues in the CDR3. CDR1 and CDR2 (germline): MNHEY, SVGAGI. With 0 bases removed from V and 7 bases from J, the gap between germline ends came to 8 bases. CDR3 in amino acids: CASSYSDRNTQYF. CDR3 coding DNA: TGTGCCAGCAGTTACTCCGACCGAAATACGCAGTATTTT.

This clonotype was observed at least ten times. Since the library was made to target alpha chains, this beta chain is a stray read and its abundance is not meaningful. This rearrangement joins TRBV27 to TRBJ2-3; D may be TRBD1 or TRBD2 (5 bases each). Per germline, CDR1 MNHEY and CDR2 SMNVEV (reference sequence). The CDR3 sequence is 14 residues long. The V gene lost 8 bases and the J gene lost 1 base, with 13 bases spanning the gap. CDR3 bases: TGTGCCAGCTGTGAGGGGCTGGGCACAGATACGCAGTATTTT. This gives the protein CASCEGLGTDTQYF.

Sample share makes this clonotype medium-sized (0.01 to 0.1%). Within a library made for alpha chains, this beta chain is off target, and its count is uninformative. The chain uses TRBV18 and TRBJ2-7; 8 bases are shared with TRBD1. Germline V CDR1 and CDR2: KGHSH, LQKENI. The V segment lost 5 bases and the J segment 3 bases; nucleotides outside the gene matches: 9. This CDR3 spans 15 amino acids. CDR3 residues: CASSMNGQGVYEQYF. The CDR3 nucleotides read TGTGCCAGCTCAATGAATGGACAGGGTGTCTACGAGCAGTACTTC.

In this sample, this clonotype turned up many times. The library was built for alpha chains, so this beta chain is an off-target read and its size means little. This sequence joins TRBV28 and TRBJ2-4; the D gene is possibly TRBD2 (6 bases). V was trimmed by 5 bases and J by 1 base, leaving 12 bases between them. The germline V gene has CDR1 MDHEN and CDR2 SYDVKM. CDR3 length equals 15 residues. CDR3 amino acids: CASSGGVVAKNIQYF. The CDR3 nucleotides read TGTGCCAGCAGTGGAGGGGTCGTTGCCAAAAACATTCAGTACTTC. The whole variable domain, filled in from reference TRBV28 and TRBJ2-4, reads DVKVTQSSRYLVKRTGEKVFLECVQDMDHENMFWYRQDPGLGLRLIYFSYDVKMKEKGDIPEGYSVSREKKERFSLILESASTNQTSMYLCASSGGVVAKNIQYFGAGTRLSVL.

Comments on this clonotype: A library made for alpha chains picked up this beta chain off target, so its size means little. The chain uses TRBV6-1 and TRBJ1-1; D ambiguous. CDR3 length: 10 residues. CDR1 is MNHNS and CDR2 is SASEGT in the germline V gene. Trimming took 7 bases from V and 1 from J, leaving 1 base between them. In nucleotides, the CDR3 is TGTGCCAGCAAGAACACTGAAGCTTTCTTT. Protein sequence: CASKNTEAFF.

This clonotype was seen repeatedly, ten times or more. With the library built for alpha chains, this beta chain is off target and its frequency is not meaningful. The V call is TRBV4-3, the J call TRBJ2-6; D not certain. Trimming stripped 1 base from V and 0 bases from J, with 10 bases between. The germline V gene encodes CDR1 LGHNA and CDR2 YSLEER. The CDR3 totals 17 residues. CDR3 coding DNA: TGCGCCAGCAGCCAAGGCCGATTCAACTCTGGGGCCAACGTCCTGACTTTC. Translated: CASSQGRFNSGANVLTF.

Of note for this clonotype: This beta chain slipped into a library made for alpha chains as a stray read, so its size is not meaningful. This chain links TRBV20-1 with TRBJ2-3; D may be TRBD1 (5 bases). This CDR3 comprises 18 residues. Germline CDR1 reads DFQATT; CDR2 reads SNEGSKA (reference sequence). V was shortened by 3 bases and J by 0 bases, with 22 bases between the two germline ends. CDR3 in amino acids: CSARYLGLQELSTDTQYF. CDR3 DNA sequence: TGCAGTGCTAGGTATTTGGGGCTTCAGGAGCTAAGCACAGATACGCAGTATTTT.

This clonotype is medium-sized within its sample. A junction boundary mismatches the germline segment, possibly from a read error. Since it is a stray read in a library aimed at alpha chains, this beta chain has a size that is not meaningful. This rearrangement joins TRBV13 to TRBJ2-4, with TRBD1 matching 8 bases. CDR1 is PRHDT, CDR2 FYEKMQ, per germline (reference sequence). The CDR3 has 17 residues. The CDR3 protein is CASSLGQGPIAKNIQYF. DNA for the CDR3: TGTGCCAGCAGCCTAGGACAGGGACCGATAGCCAAAAACATTCAGTACTTC.

This clonotype qualifies as medium-sized. This beta chain is a stray read from a library made for alpha chains; its abundance is not meaningful. V and J are TRBV7-2 and TRBJ1-5; D might be TRBD1 (6 bases). This CDR3 contains 16 residues. V lost 1 base to trimming and J lost 0 bases, with 10 bases between them. Germline V gene sequence: CDR1 SGHTA, CDR2 FQGNSA. For the CDR3, the DNA is TGTGCCAGCAGCTTAGGGGACATTAATAGCAATCAGCCCCAGCATTTT. It translates to CASSLGDINSNQPQHF.

This clonotype was detected ten times or more. This beta chain is an off-target read within a library intended for alpha chains, so its frequency means little. V is TRBV3-1 and J is TRBJ1-3; perhaps TRBD1 as D (5 bases). The V end was cut by 5 bases, the J end by 2 bases, with 16 bases between. The CDR3 extends over 16 amino acids. Germline values: CDR1 LGHDT, CDR2 YNNKEL (reference sequence). The CDR3 spells CASSVRIGTPGNTIYF. The CDR3 DNA reads TGTGCCAGCAGCGTACGAATCGGGACGCCTGGAAACACCATATATTTT. The full variable domain, completed using reference TRBV3-1 and TRBJ1-3, is DTAVSQTPKYLVTQMGNDKSIKCEQNLGHDTMYWYKQDSKKFLKIMFSYNNKELIINETVPNRFSPKSPDKAHLNLHINSLELGDSAVYFCASSVRIGTPGNTIYFGEGSWLTVV.

There are many counts of this clonotype. This beta chain is an unintended read in a library built for alpha chains; its size means little. The chain is built from TRBV28 and TRBJ2-7; a weak D match, TRBD1 (6 bases). The V and J ends lost 5 bases and 5 bases respectively, with 13 bases between them. CDR3 length: 13 amino acids. Per the germline V gene, CDR1 is MDHEN and CDR2 is SYDVKM. DNA for the CDR3: TGTGCCAGCAGTACGACAGGAACTAACGAGCAGTACTTC. Its protein is CASSTTGTNEQYF.

Many counts were recorded for this clonotype. The library was prepared for alpha chains; this beta chain is a stray read, so its frequency means little. The chain recombines TRBV5-4 with TRBJ2-5; 7 nucleotides agree with TRBD2. There are 14 residues in the CDR3. The J segment lost 7 bases and the V segment lost 3 bases, leaving 9 bases of the junction unmatched. Germline-derived CDR1 and CDR2 are SGHNT and YYREEE (reference sequence). CDR3 region: CASSSAQRGGTQYF. Here the CDR3 DNA reads TGTGCCAGCAGCTCAGCTCAGCGGGGCGGGACCCAGTACTTC.

By proportion, this clonotype is medium-sized. Because the library targeted alpha chains, this beta chain is an off-target read whose size means little. V usage is TRBV5-8 and J usage is TRBJ1-5, with 9 bases that match TRBD1. From germline, CDR1 is SGHTS and CDR2 YDEGEE. J was trimmed by 6 bases and V by 2 bases; bases with no gene match: 6. This CDR3 is built from 15 residues. The CDR3 reads CASSFVPGQGQPQHF. CDR3 bases: TGTGCCAGCAGCTTCGTCCCGGGACAGGGTCAGCCCCAGCATTTT.

Ten or more counts support this clonotype. In a library made to pick up alpha chains, this beta chain is a stray read with a size that means little. This chain links TRBV7-8 with TRBJ2-1; tentative D call: TRBD2 (5 bases). The CDR3 runs 12 residues. From germline, CDR1 is SGHVS and CDR2 FQNEAQ. V lost 5 bases, J lost 7 bases, and 9 bases lay in between. In DNA form, the CDR3 reads TGTGCCAGCAGCCTCTCGGGGAATGAGCAGTTCTTC. It translates to CASSLSGNEQFF. The whole variable domain, remainder taken from reference TRBV7-8 and TRBJ2-1, is GAGVSQSPRYKVAKRGQDVALRCDPISGHVSLFWYQQALGQGPEFLTYFQNEAQLDKSGLPSDRFFAERPEGSVSTLKIQRTQQEDSAVYLCASSLSGNEQFFGPGTRLTVL.

This clonotype showed up many times. With the library built for alpha chains, this beta chain is off target and its frequency is not meaningful. The rearrangement uses TRBV3-1 and TRBJ2-3; no firm D call. The CDR3 runs 15 residues. V gave up 8 bases and J gave up 3 bases, with 18 bases separating them. Germline V CDR1 and CDR2: LGHDT, YNNKEL (reference sequence). Here the CDR3 reads CASHLGTAMTDTQYF. DNA for the CDR3: TGTGCCAGCCACCTGGGAACGGCGATGACAGATACGCAGTATTTT.

In this sample, this clonotype is medium-sized. The library was built for alpha chains, so this beta chain is an off-target read and its size means little. This rearrangement joins TRBV14 to TRBJ2-7, with D possibly being TRBD2 (6 bases). The CDR3 covers 15 residues. Germline CDR1 SGHDN, CDR2 FVKESK. V dropped 1 base and J dropped 1 base, with 11 bases sitting between them. CDR3 sequence (DNA): TGTGCCAGCAGCCAAGCTCTCGGGGGATCCTACGAGCAGTACTTC. Encoded protein: CASSQALGGSYEQYF.

Comment on this clonotype: Found in a library prepared for alpha chains, this beta chain is an off-target read, and its abundance has little meaning. The chain uses TRBV12-3 or TRBV12-4 and TRBJ2-2, with 9 bases fitting TRBD1. V trimming: 5 bases; J trimming: 5 bases; junction bases outside the gene matches: 6. CDR3 length: 15 amino acids. The CDR3 coding sequence is TGTGCCAGCAGTCCGGGACAGGGATATACCGGGGAGCTGTTTTTT. Translated, it gives CASSPGQGYTGELFF.

The sample holds many counts of this clonotype. Because the library targeted alpha chains, this beta chain is an off-target read whose size means little. The chain employs TRBV15 and TRBJ2-5; 7 positions agree with TRBD1. The CDR3 length is 14 residues. J was trimmed by 5 bases and V by 3 bases; bases with no gene match: 6. The V gene's germline CDR1 is LNHNV and CDR2 YYDKDF (reference sequence). The CDR3 region has the DNA TGTGCCACCAGCAGCCTCGACAGGGAGGAGACCCAGTACTTC. Protein: CATSSLDREETQYF.